A selection of T cell receptor beta chains follows, all from one sample in a study of CD8 T cells in Susac syndrome. TCRdb recomputed calls from the immunoSEQ multiplex PCR reads with MiXCR, one row per CDR3 protein. The data hold about 300,000 distinct CDR3 sequences, with 70% to 90% observed a single time. Sequenced input: CD8+ T cells from PBMCs. The receptors stem from a human donor with multiple sclerosis. The CDR3 runs from the conserved cysteine through the conserved F or W. The order of the fields is CDR3 DNA, CDR3 protein, D gene, clone size, V gene, J gene, CDR3 length. A D gene is named only where the DNA matches it firmly. Not all rows give a size; the values are once, few, many and, for expanded clones, a class.

TGCGCCAGCAGCCTGGACACTACGGGGGCCTACGAGCAGTACTTC	CASSLDTTGAYEQYF	-	-	TRBV5-1	TRBJ2-7	15
TGTGCCAGCAGTACCGTAGGCCACACCGGGGAGCTGTTTTTT	CASSTVGHTGELFF	-	-	TRBV6-5	TRBJ2-2	14
TGCGCCAGCAGCTTGTTAACAGCCTTCTCCTACAATGAGCAGTTCTTC	CASSLLTAFSYNEQFF	-	-	TRBV5-1	TRBJ2-1	16
TGTGCCAGCAGTTCCCGGACAGGGGGGGAAGAGACCCAGTACTTC	CASSSRTGGEETQYF	TRBD1	-	TRBV28	TRBJ2-5	15
TGTGCCAGCAGCTTAGGATTCGGCAGGGGTCACTACGAGCAGTACTTC	CASSLGFGRGHYEQYF	-	-	TRBV11-2	TRBJ2-7	16
TGTGCCAGCAGCTTAGGTCCGGTGAAAAAACTGTTTTTT	CASSLGPVKKLFF	-	-	TRBV11-1	TRBJ1-4	13
TGTGCCAGCAGCTTAGGGACTGAAGGGTTTGATGAAAATCTGTTTTTT	CASSLGTEGFDENLFF	-	-	TRBV7-2	TRBJ1-4	16
TGTGCCAGCAGCTCCGTGGGGGTCCGTCTCTCCTACGAGCAGTACTTC	CASSSVGVRLSYEQYF	-	-	TRBV28	TRBJ2-7	16
TGTGCCACCAGCAGAGGGGGCGGGGGGGCCAGGGATGAGCAGTTCTTC	CATSRGGGGARDEQFF	TRBD2	-	TRBV15	TRBJ2-1	16
TGTGCCAGCAGCGAAGACGTACCAGGGGCAGATACGCAGTATTTT	CASSEDVPGADTQYF	-	-	TRBV11-2	TRBJ2-3	15
TGTGCCAACGAATATGAGCGGGACAAATTCCATGAGCAGTTCTTC	CANEYERDKFHEQFF	-	-	TRBV7-9	TRBJ2-1	15
TGTGCCAGCAGCTTTTCGGCAGGGGGCCATGGCTACACCTTC	CASSFSAGGHGYTF	TRBD1	-	TRBV7-9	TRBJ1-2	14
TGCAGTGTTCCTCTGGGGGCGGGAGAGCAGTACTTC	CSVPLGAGEQYF	-	-	TRBV20-1	TRBJ2-7	12
TGCAGCGTTAATGACGGCTTTAACACTGAAGCTTTCTTT	CSVNDGFNTEAFF	-	-	TRBV29-1	TRBJ1-1	13
TGCAGCGTTGTGAAGGAGCAGTTCTTC	CSVVKEQFF	-	-	TRBV29-1	TRBJ2-1	9
TGCAGTGCTAACACAGGCTCTGGAAACACCATATATTTT	CSANTGSGNTIYF	-	once	TRBV20-1	TRBJ1-3	13
TGTGCCAGCAGCTGGGGCGATTCCTCCCGGGGCTCCTACGAGCAGTACTTC	CASSWGDSSRGSYEQYF	-	-	TRBV7-9	TRBJ2-7	17
TGCAGTGCTAGGTTGCTCGGTTCGACCACCGGGGAGCTGTTTTTT	CSARLLGSTTGELFF	-	-	TRBV20-1	TRBJ2-2	15
TGCAGCGTCCCTGAAGCCGGAGGCTACACCTTC	CSVPEAGGYTF	-	-	TRBV29-1	TRBJ1-2	11